A selection of T cell receptor beta chains follows, all from one sample in a study of blood T cell repertoires in COVID-19. TCRdb's table, derived via immunoSEQ multiplex PCR, lists solely in-frame clones and lacks some. This table holds about 200,000 clones, just over 85% found once. What was sequenced was peripheral blood. These receptors all come from a man aged 50 to 59 with acute or convalescent COVID-19. Both conserved end residues are part of each CDR3. Fields, in order: J gene, clone size, V gene, D gene, CDR3 protein, CDR3 DNA. The D gene is left open where the match is weak. Size is omitted from some rows. Given values are once, few, many or a class for expanded clones.

>TRBJ1-4|NA|TRBV6-5|TRBD1
CASSRGGADEKLFF
TGTGCCAGCAGTAGAGGGGGCGCGGATGAAAAACTGTTTTTT
>TRBJ1-1|NA|TRBV30|NA
CACRRQSMNTEAFF
TGTGCCTGTCGAAGACAAAGCATGAACACTGAAGCTTTCTTT
>TRBJ1-2|NA|TRBV2|TRBD1
CASRGDRNLYGYTF
TGTGCCAGCAGAGGGGACAGGAATTTGTATGGCTACACCTTC
>TRBJ2-2|NA|TRBV24-1|NA
CATGGESTGELFF
TGTGCCACCGGAGGGGAATCCACCGGGGAGCTGTTTTTT
>TRBJ1-2|NA|TRBV10-1|NA
CASSADSNYGYTF
TGCGCCAGCAGTGCAGACAGTAACTATGGCTACACCTTC
>TRBJ1-1|NA|TRBV6-5|NA
CASSYSSNTEAFF
TGTGCCAGCAGTTACTCTAGTAACACTGAAGCTTTCTTT
>TRBJ1-4|NA|TRBV5-1|NA
CASSSQGSTNEKLFF
TGCGCCAGCAGCTCACAGGGCTCAACTAATGAAAAACTGTTTTTT
>TRBJ2-7|NA|TRBV5-1|NA
CASSLLASATPYEQYF
TGCGCCAGCAGCTTGCTAGCTAGCGCAACTCCCTACGAGCAGTACTTC
>TRBJ1-2|NA|TRBV6-1|NA
CASSETGRARAYGYTF
TGTGCCAGCAGTGAAACGGGAAGGGCCCGAGCCTATGGCTACACCTTC
>TRBJ2-1|NA|TRBV30|NA
CAWSRRRMVYNEQFF
TGTGCCTGGAGTCGGAGACGTATGGTTTACAATGAGCAGTTCTTC
>TRBJ1-5|NA|TRBV27|TRBD1
CASSYTNRGPGQPQHF
TGTGCCAGCAGTTATACAAACAGGGGGCCGGGGCAGCCCCAGCATTTT
>TRBJ1-2|NA|TRBV10-1|NA
CASSDNRGGYTF
TGCGCCAGCAGTGATAACCGGGGAGGCTACACCTTC
>TRBJ1-5|NA|TRBV19|TRBD1
CASSIGTGGYQPQHF
TGTGCCAGTAGTATTGGGACAGGGGGATACCAGCCCCAGCATTTT
>TRBJ1-3|NA|TRBV9|NA
CASSVGGPGNTIYF
TGTGCCAGCAGCGTAGGAGGTCCTGGAAACACCATATATTTT
>TRBJ1-5|NA|TRBV14|NA
CASSQDHNQPQHF
TGTGCCAGCAGCCAAGACCACAATCAGCCCCAGCATTTT
>TRBJ1-5|NA|TRBV3-1/TRBV3-2|NA
CASSPPGDQPQHF
TGTGCCAGCAGCCCCCCAGGGGATCAGCCCCAGCATTTT
>TRBJ1-2|NA|TRBV5-4|NA
CASSFFIGTGTDYGYTF
TGTGCCAGCAGCTTCTTCATCGGAACAGGGACGGACTATGGCTACACCTTC
>TRBJ1-3|NA|TRBV6-6|TRBD1
CASNRDSRSGNTIYF
TGTGCCAGCAACCGGGACAGCCGATCTGGAAACACCATATATTTT
>TRBJ1-2|few|TRBV6-4|NA
CASSQGNYGYTF
TGTGCCAGCAGCCAGGGGAACTATGGCTACACCTTC
>TRBJ1-1|few|TRBV7-8|NA
CASSGYGQFYTEAFF
TGTGCCAGCAGCGGGTATGGACAGTTTTACACTGAAGCTTTCTTT
>TRBJ1-2|NA|TRBV6-2/TRBV6-3|TRBD1
CASSALTGGYGYTF
TGTGCCAGCAGTGCCCTAACAGGGGGCTATGGCTACACCTTC
>TRBJ1-4|once|TRBV13|TRBD1
CASSRDRNGKLFF
TGTGCCAGCAGCCGGGACAGAAATGGGAAACTGTTTTTT
>TRBJ1-4|NA|TRBV12-3/TRBV12-4|NA
CACRRGDEKLFF
TGTGCCTGCCGGCGGGGTGATGAAAAACTGTTTTTT
>TRBJ1-3|NA|TRBV7-2|TRBD1
CASGPGGTGNTIYF
TGTGCCAGCGGGCCAGGGGGTACTGGAAACACCATATATTTT
>TRBJ1-1|NA|TRBV18|TRBD1
CASSLGQGNWMNTEAFF
TGTGCCAGCTCACTGGGACAGGGGAATTGGATGAACACTGAAGCTTTCTTT
>TRBJ1-2|NA|TRBV19|TRBD1
CASLPRDSHGYTF
TGTGCCAGTTTACCCCGGGACAGCCATGGCTACACCTTC
>TRBJ1-6|NA|TRBV18|NA
CASSPVSSSYNSPLHF
TGTGCCAGCTCACCGGTCTCGAGCTCCTATAATTCACCCCTCCACTTT
>TRBJ1-2|NA|TRBV5-5|TRBD1
CASSLQGDYGYTF
TGTGCCAGCAGCTTACAGGGGGACTATGGCTACACCTTC
>TRBJ1-2|NA|TRBV6-2/TRBV6-3|TRBD1
CASSYYGTGSWYGYTF
TGTGCCAGCAGTTACTATGGGACAGGGTCATGGTATGGCTACACCTTC
>TRBJ2-1|NA|TRBV5-1|NA
CASSPGRTGTGEQFF
TGCGCCAGCAGCCCCGGGAGGACAGGGACGGGTGAGCAGTTCTTC
>TRBJ1-2|NA|TRBV6-5|TRBD1
CASSPNRGYGYTF
TGTGCCAGCAGTCCCAACAGGGGCTATGGCTACACCTTC
>TRBJ2-5|NA|TRBV27|NA
CASSLRTSTQETQYF
TGTGCCAGCAGTTTAAGAACTAGCACGCAAGAGACCCAGTACTTC
>TRBJ1-2|NA|TRBV7-2|NA
CASSLEGEGGYTF
TGTGCCAGCAGCTTAGAAGGGGAAGGAGGCTACACCTTC
>TRBJ1-2|NA|TRBV10-3|NA
CAISESEGANYGYTF
TGTGCCATCAGTGAGTCGGAAGGGGCGAACTATGGCTACACCTTC
>TRBJ2-5|NA|TRBV7-8|NA
CASSARSGPETQYF
TGTGCCAGCAGCGCCCGCTCAGGTCCAGAGACCCAGTACTTC